These 30 T cell receptor beta chains share one sample of origin, sequenced in a study of PD-L1 blockade in urothelial cancer. Noted time point: peripheral blood 6 weeks after treatment start. Clones were sequenced by immunoSEQ multiplex PCR, and TCRdb holds only the in-frame ones, with some missing. This table has about 110,000 clones, roughly 90% appearing once. Sequenced material: PBMCs, taken around atezolizumab (anti-PD-L1) treatment. These receptors were obtained from a man aged 60 to 69 with urothelial cancer.

The rearrangement links TRBV4-3 to TRBJ2-1; TRBD1 might be the D (5 bases). The CDR3 has 14 amino acids. Germline V CDR1 and CDR2: LGHNA, YSLEER. V lost 3 bases and J 6 bases, leaving 12 bases between the germline ends. CDR3 DNA sequence: TGCGCCAGCAGCCAGACCACGACAGTCAATGAGCAGTTCTTC. The encoded protein is CASSQTTTVNEQFF.

The chain combines TRBV4-1 with TRBJ1-3; 11 bases agree with TRBD1. Trimming removed 4 bases from V and 0 bases from J; junction bases left unmatched: 2. In germline, CDR1 is MGHRA, CDR2 YSYEKL. This CDR3 comprises 16 residues. The DNA for the CDR3 is TGCGCCAGCAGCCTAGGGACAGGGGGCTCTGGAAACACCATATATTTT. Encoded protein: CASSLGTGGSGNTIYF.

This chain uses TRBV28 with TRBJ2-7; 9 positions match TRBD2. V trimming: 6 bases; J trimming: 3 bases; junction bases outside the gene matches: 9. Germline assignment: CDR1 MDHEN and CDR2 SYDVKM. The CDR3 length is 15 residues. The CDR3, as DNA: TGTGCCAGCAGCTCCGGGACTAGCCAAGGCTACGAGCAGTACTTC. Protein: CASSSGTSQGYEQYF.

The chain combines TRBV7-6 with TRBJ2-3, with 11 bases that match TRBD2. This CDR3 contains 14 residues. Germline CDR1 is SGHVS and CDR2 is FNYEAQ. J gave up 11 bases and V 0 bases, and 4 bases lay outside the gene matches. CDR3 loop: CASSLAVSGGGQYF. As DNA, the CDR3 is TGTGCCAGCAGCTTAGCGGTTAGCGGGGGGGGGCAGTATTTT.

CDR3 nucleotide sequence: TGCGCCAGCGGGGAGGGACAAGATAATGGCTACACCTTC. This translates into CASGEGQDNGYTF. The chain employs TRBV5-1 and TRBJ1-2; possibly TRBD1 for D (6 bases). Germline V gene sequence: CDR1 SGHRS, CDR2 YFSETQ. The CDR3 is 13 residues long. Trimming pared 7 bases from V and 6 bases from J, leaving 16 bases between.

This sequence joins TRBV4-1 and TRBJ2-3; the D gene is possibly TRBD2 (6 bases). The germline CDR1 and CDR2 sequences are MGHRA and YSYEKL. The V and J ends lost 0 bases and 2 bases respectively, with 12 bases between them. CDR3 length: 16 amino acids. The CDR3 loop is CASSQERRANTDTQYF. The CDR3 DNA sequence: TGCGCCAGCAGCCAAGAGAGGAGGGCCAACACAGATACGCAGTATTTT.

This chain connects TRBV20-1 to TRBJ2-3, with D tentatively TRBD2 (6 bases). This CDR3 comprises 11 residues. Trimming took off 0 bases at V and 12 bases at J, with 10 bases between the two ends. Germline CDR1 reads DFQATT; CDR2 reads SNEGSKA (reference sequence). CDR3 in DNA: TGCAGTGCTAGAGATGCGACTAGTCAGTATTTT. This translates into CSARDATSQYF.

In its sample, this clone was seen once. V is TRBV5-1 and J is TRBJ1-1; 8 bases map to TRBD1. CDR1 is SGHRS and CDR2 is YFSETQ in the germline V gene. The CDR3 spans 15 residues. The V and J ends lost 3 bases and 0 bases, in that order; junction bases with no gene match: 4. The CDR3 DNA sequence: TGCGCCAGCAGCTCTATGACAGGGGTGAACACTGAAGCTTTCTTT. It encodes CASSSMTGVNTEAFF.

The V call is TRBV19, the J call TRBJ2-5, with 8 nucleotides matching TRBD2. Trimming at V came to 5 bases and at J to 4 bases, leaving 9 bases not matched to a gene. The CDR3 runs 15 residues. Per germline, CDR1 LNHDA and CDR2 SQIVND (reference sequence). This chain's CDR3 is CASSSRGGAGETQYF. CDR3 DNA sequence: TGTGCCAGTAGTTCCCGGGGGGGGGCCGGAGAGACCCAGTACTTC.

V usage is TRBV5-1 and J usage is TRBJ2-1; D not resolved. V dropped 4 bases and J dropped 0 bases, with 14 bases sitting between them. Germline V gene lookup returns CDR1 SGHRS and CDR2 YFSETQ. CDR3 length: 16 residues. CDR3 amino acids: CASSSTALSSYNEQFF. CDR3 in DNA: TGCGCCAGCAGCAGCACAGCCCTGAGCTCCTACAATGAGCAGTTCTTC.

This clone was counted once. The chain joins TRBV5-3 to TRBJ1-5, with 8 bases lining up with TRBD1. TRBV5-3 is identified as an open reading frame with a role that is uncertain. V shed 4 bases, J shed 1 base, and the junction held 13 bases outside the gene matches. The CDR3 is 18 residues long. The CDR3 bases are TGTGCCAGAAGCACAGGACAGGGCAGGACCTTAAGCAATCAGCCCCAGCATTTT. Its translation: CARSTGQGRTLSNQPQHF.

This chain uses TRBV30 with TRBJ1-2; 9 positions match TRBD1. This CDR3 region has 15 residues. V shed 4 bases and J 1 base; nucleotides not matched to a gene: 7. Per germline, CDR1 GTSNPN and CDR2 SVGIG (reference sequence). As DNA, the CDR3 is TGTGCCTGGAAAGGACAGGGGCATTTTAACTATGGCTACACCTTC. It specifies CAWKGQGHFNYGYTF. The full variable domain, with the rest looked up from reference TRBV30 and TRBJ1-2, is SQTIHQWPATLVQPVGSPLSLECTVEGTSNPNLYWYRQAAGRGLQLLFYSVGIGQISSEVPQNLSASRPQDRQFILSSKKLLLSDSGFYLCAWKGQGHFNYGYTFGSGTRLTVV.

This CDR3 is CASSIVPGRGGNTIYF. For the CDR3, the DNA is TGTGCCAGTAGTATAGTCCCAGGGCGCGGTGGAAACACCATATATTTT. The rearrangement joins TRBV19 to TRBJ1-3, with D possibly matching TRBD1 (5 bases). The CDR3 length is 16 residues. V lost 1 base and J lost 3, with 13 bases in between. The germline V gene encodes CDR1 LNHDA and CDR2 SQIVND (reference sequence). Complete variable domain (other parts from reference TRBV19 and TRBJ1-3): DGGITQSPKYLFRKEGQNVTLSCEQNLNHDAMYWYRQDPGQGLRLIYYSQIVNDFQKGDIAEGYSVSREKKESFPLTVTSAQKNPTAFYLCASSIVPGRGGNTIYFGEGSWLTVV.

The rearrangement links TRBV7-2 to TRBJ2-1, with TRBD2 as a possible D gene (5 bases). Germline-derived CDR1 and CDR2 are SGHTA and FQGNSA. The CDR3 is 15 residues long. The ends were cut back, 5 bases at V and 5 bases at J, with 16 bases in the middle. The CDR3 nucleotides are TGTGCCAGCAGCGTATCGACCGCGGGCGACAATGAGCAGTTCTTC. Translation gives CASSVSTAGDNEQFF. Drawing the rest from reference TRBV7-2 and TRBJ2-1, the complete variable domain is GAGVSQSPSNKVTEKGKDVELRCDPISGHTALYWYRQSLGQGLEFLIYFQGNSAPDKSGLPSDRFSAERTGGSVSTLTIQRTQQEDSAVYLCASSVSTAGDNEQFFGPGTRLTVL.

V gene TRBV4-1 combines with J gene TRBJ2-5, with D unresolved. The V and J ends lost 4 bases and 5 bases respectively, with 11 bases between them. This CDR3 has 13 residues. Germline CDR1 and CDR2: MGHRA and YSYEKL. In nucleotides, the CDR3 is TGCGCCAGCAGCCCCCTTCCCGGGGAGACCCAGTACTTC. Residues: CASSPLPGETQYF.

The chain uses TRBV28 and TRBJ1-3, with D possibly matching TRBD1 (6 bases). Trimming removed 2 bases at V and 0 bases at J, with 23 bases between. CDR1 and CDR2 from the germline V gene are MDHEN and SYDVKM. This CDR3 region has 20 residues. CDR3 nucleotide sequence: TGTGCCAGCAGTTTAGGCACAGGGTTGTGGGGAACCGACTCTGGAAACACCATATATTTT. This translates into CASSLGTGLWGTDSGNTIYF.

This clone was observed a single time. V is TRBV7-9 and J is TRBJ1-4, with a weak D call TRBD1 (5 bases). V was clipped by 5 bases and J by 2 bases, with 15 bases between them. Germline loops: CDR1 SEHNR, CDR2 FQNEAQ (reference sequence). This CDR3 is built from 16 residues. The CDR3 protein is CASSKRDLRTNEKLFF. The CDR3 bases are TGTGCCAGCAGCAAGCGGGACCTGAGGACTAATGAAAAACTGTTTTTT.

CDR3: CASSSGQDYGYTF. The DNA for the CDR3 is TGTGCCAGTAGTTCGGGACAGGACTATGGCTACACCTTC. This chain connects TRBV19 to TRBJ1-2; the match to TRBD1 covers 8 bases. V lost 5 bases, J lost 3 bases, and 2 bases stayed unmatched. There are 13 residues in the CDR3. Per germline, CDR1 LNHDA and CDR2 SQIVND (reference sequence).

The chain links TRBV7-3 to TRBJ1-5; D is ambiguous. V was cut by 5 bases and J by 7 bases, with 12 bases left in between. Germline-derived CDR1 and CDR2 are SGHTA and FQGTGA. There are 13 residues in the CDR3. Here the CDR3 DNA reads TGTGCCAGCAGCCCCGGGGATGACCAGCCCCAGCATTTT. Protein: CASSPGDDQPQHF.

This clone has a single count. The chain is built from TRBV2 and TRBJ2-5, with 10 bases fitting TRBD1. V gave up 3 bases and J gave up 5 bases; unmatched junction bases: 3. This CDR3 is built from 14 residues. Germline V gives CDR1 SNHLY, CDR2 FYNNEI. The CDR3 DNA reads as TGTGCCAGCAGTGAGGGACAGGGGACGGAGACCCAGTACTTC. This sequence encodes CASSEGQGTETQYF.

The CDR3 loop is CASSVEVNTEAFF. CDR3 in DNA: TGTGCCAGCAGTGTCGAGGTGAACACTGAAGCTTTCTTT. This chain joins TRBV2 and TRBJ1-1; D not resolved. V lost 4 bases, J lost 0 bases, and 6 bases lay in between. There are 13 residues in the CDR3. Germline CDR1 and CDR2: SNHLY and FYNNEI.

The chain is built from TRBV9 and TRBJ2-2; no clear D. Germline-derived CDR1 and CDR2 are SGDLS and YYNGEE. CDR3 length: 14 residues. Trimming removed 0 bases at V and 2 bases at J, with 5 bases between. Here the CDR3 reads CASSVDHNTGELFF. In DNA form, the CDR3 reads TGTGCCAGCAGCGTAGATCATAACACCGGGGAGCTGTTTTTT.

This clone was counted a single time. The V call is TRBV2, the J call TRBJ1-1; a weak D match, TRBD1 (5 bases). V was clipped by 4 bases and J by 4 bases, with 16 bases between them. The germline V gene has CDR1 SNHLY and CDR2 FYNNEI. This CDR3 region has 15 residues. The CDR3 DNA follows: TGTGCCAGCAGTGGAAGATCAAGGGGAGGCACTGAAGCTTTCTTT. The encoded protein is CASSGRSRGGTEAFF.

The chain employs TRBV7-2 and TRBJ2-1, with TRBD2 matching over 9 bases. The CDR3 spans 15 residues. With 5 bases clipped from V and 3 bases from J, the junction kept 5 bases outside the gene matches. Per germline, CDR1 SGHTA and CDR2 FQGNSA. The CDR3 protein is CASSPTSGNYNEQFF. CDR3 DNA sequence: TGTGCCAGCAGCCCGACTAGCGGAAACTACAATGAGCAGTTCTTC.

The gene calls are TRBV23-1 and TRBJ1-1, with D possibly being TRBD1 (6 bases). TRBV23-1 is placed among ORFs of uncertain function. V dropped 6 bases and J dropped 0 bases, with 14 bases sitting between them. CDR3 length: 15 residues. DNA for the CDR3: TGCGCCAGCAGACCACGACAGGTCATGAACACTGAAGCTTTCTTT. It translates to CASRPRQVMNTEAFF.

The rearrangement joins TRBV10-2 to TRBJ1-5; D gene unclear. Looked up from germline, CDR1 is WSHSY and CDR2 is SAAADI. V was shortened by 0 bases and J by 7 bases, with 10 bases between the two germline ends. CDR3 size: 14 residues. The CDR3 DNA reads TGCGCCAGCAGTGAGTCGGGGAGAGGCCAGCCCCAGCATTTT. Translated, it gives CASSESGRGQPQHF.

This clone occurred a few times. The rearrangement links TRBV19 to TRBJ1-2, with unresolved D. Between the trimmed V and J ends, which lost 3 bases and 4 bases, there was a span of 12 bases. The CDR3 has 14 residues. Germline loops: CDR1 LNHDA, CDR2 SQIVND (reference sequence). CDR3 residues: CASSISLQSYGYTF. CDR3 in DNA: TGTGCCAGTAGTATTTCCCTACAGTCCTATGGCTACACCTTC. Combining the CDR3 with reference TRBV19 and TRBJ1-2 gives the whole variable domain DGGITQSPKYLFRKEGQNVTLSCEQNLNHDAMYWYRQDPGQGLRLIYYSQIVNDFQKGDIAEGYSVSREKKESFPLTVTSAQKNPTAFYLCASSISLQSYGYTFGSGTRLTVV.

The chain joins TRBV18 to TRBJ1-5; D not resolved. The CDR3 contains 14 residues. CDR1 KGHSH and CDR2 LQKENI come from the germline V gene. With 2 bases removed from V and 3 bases from J, the gap between germline ends came to 8 bases. The DNA for the CDR3 is TGTGCCAGCTCACCAGGGCAGCCCAATCAGCCCCAGCATTTT. The encoded protein is CASSPGQPNQPQHF.

The chain recombines TRBV5-1 with TRBJ2-1, with D tentatively TRBD2 (5 bases). Germline V lookup: CDR1 SGHRS, CDR2 YFSETQ. The V and J ends lost 2 bases and 8 bases respectively, with 11 bases between them. The CDR3 contains 13 residues. For the CDR3, the DNA is TGCGCCAGCAGCTTTACTAGTGTCGATGAGCAGTTCTTC. This codes for CASSFTSVDEQFF.

The rearrangement links TRBV29-1 to TRBJ1-5; D remains unclear. The germline V gene has CDR1 SQVTM and CDR2 ANQGSEA. The CDR3 covers 12 residues. V was shortened by 4 bases and J by 2 bases, with 6 bases between the two germline ends. DNA of the CDR3: TGCAGCGTTGGGCTTGGCAATCAGCCCCAGCATTTT. It encodes CSVGLGNQPQHF.